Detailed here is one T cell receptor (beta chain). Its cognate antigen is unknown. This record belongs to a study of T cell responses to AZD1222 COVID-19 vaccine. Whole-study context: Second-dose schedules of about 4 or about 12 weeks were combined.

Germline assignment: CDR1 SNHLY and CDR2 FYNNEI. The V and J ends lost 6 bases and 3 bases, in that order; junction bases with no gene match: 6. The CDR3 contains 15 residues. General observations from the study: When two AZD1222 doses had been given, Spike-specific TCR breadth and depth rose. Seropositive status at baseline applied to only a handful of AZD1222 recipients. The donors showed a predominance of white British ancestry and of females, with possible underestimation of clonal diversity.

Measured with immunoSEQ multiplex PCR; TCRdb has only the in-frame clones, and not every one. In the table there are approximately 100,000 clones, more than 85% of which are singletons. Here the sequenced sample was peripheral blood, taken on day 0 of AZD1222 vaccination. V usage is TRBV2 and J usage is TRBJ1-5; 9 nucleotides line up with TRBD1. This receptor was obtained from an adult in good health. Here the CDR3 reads CASSGQGLDNQPQHF. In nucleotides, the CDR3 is TGTGCCAGCAGCGGACAGGGGCTTGACAATCAGCCCCAGCATTTT.